A selection of T cell receptor beta chains follows, all from one sample in a study of radiation and T cells in renal cell carcinoma. TCRdb's table, derived via immunoSEQ multiplex PCR, lists solely in-frame clones and lacks some. In the table there are about 95,000 clones, approximately 86% of which are singletons. This specimen consisted of blood, obtained from a patient whose treatment included radiotherapy and nephrectomy. These receptors were collected from a man over 45 with renal cell carcinoma. Each CDR3 is given with its conserved first and last residue. A D gene is named only where the DNA matches it firmly. Clone size is shown for a subset of rows, as once, few, many or a class of expanded clone.

j_call d_call v_call clone_size cdr3_aa cdr3_nt
TRBJ2-2 TRBD1 TRBV19 NA CASSIAPGGSFTGELFF TGTGCCAGTAGTATAGCCCCAGGGGGCAGTTTCACCGGGGAGCTGTTTTTT
TRBJ2-7 NA TRBV13 NA CASSLRGNAHEQYF TGTGCCAGCAGCTTACGGGGGAACGCCCACGAGCAGTACTTC
TRBJ2-3 NA TRBV5-1 NA CASSPGRTAGDTQYF TGCGCCAGCAGCCCCGGTAGGACAGCGGGTGATACGCAGTATTTT
TRBJ2-3 NA TRBV29-1 NA CSGRQLSTDTQYF TGCAGCGGGAGACAGCTAAGCACAGATACGCAGTATTTT
TRBJ2-7 NA TRBV6-5 NA CASRAPGVYEQYF TGTGCCAGCCGGGCTCCGGGGGTCTACGAGCAGTACTTC
TRBJ2-1 TRBD1 TRBV7-2 once CASSSLGPGTVTGEQFF TGTGCCAGCAGCTCCCTCGGTCCCGGGACAGTTACCGGTGAGCAGTTCTTC
TRBJ2-7 TRBD1 TRBV6-1 NA CASSAQGAIYEQYF TGTGCCAGCAGTGCTCAGGGGGCTATCTACGAGCAGTACTTC
TRBJ2-5 NA TRBV10-2 NA CAIKVWTGLETQYF TGCGCCATTAAGGTGTGGACGGGGTTGGAGACCCAGTACTTC
TRBJ1-2 TRBD1 TRBV7-2 NA CASSRRDSGYTF TGTGCCAGCAGCCGCCGGGACAGTGGCTACACCTTC
TRBJ2-3 NA TRBV5-1 NA CASSGTSSRTDTQYF TGCGCCAGCAGCGGAACAAGTAGCCGCACAGATACGCAGTATTTT
TRBJ2-3 TRBD2 TRBV5-1 NA CASSREPGLDPDTQYF TGCGCCAGCAGCAGAGAGCCGGGACTAGACCCAGATACGCAGTATTTT
TRBJ2-6 NA TRBV11-1 NA CASSLRGRGAEPGANVLTF TGTGCCAGCAGCTTACGAGGACGGGGCGCAGAACCTGGGGCCAACGTCCTGACTTTC
TRBJ1-2 NA TRBV10-3 NA CAISEEGRGYTF TGTGCCATCAGTGAGGAGGGCCGTGGCTACACCTTC
TRBJ1-1 NA TRBV2 NA CASSPGTTSTEAFF TGTGCCAGCAGTCCCGGGACAACTTCCACTGAAGCTTTCTTT
TRBJ2-1 NA TRBV5-1 once CASSRGARMAEQFF TGCGCCAGCAGCCGAGGGGCTCGGATGGCTGAGCAGTTCTTC
TRBJ2-2 TRBD1 TRBV5-1 NA CASSPGTAPNTGELFF TGCGCCAGCAGCCCCGGGACAGCACCCAACACCGGGGAGCTGTTTTTT
TRBJ1-1 TRBD1 TRBV6-5 few CASRTGVRTEAFF TGTGCCAGCAGGACAGGGGTACGGACTGAAGCTTTCTTT
TRBJ1-2 NA TRBV4-3 NA CASSQRGTSYYGYTF TGCGCCAGCAGCCAACGCGGGACATCCTACTATGGCTACACCTTC
TRBJ2-5 TRBD1 TRBV19 NA CASSLGTGVQTQYF TGTGCCAGTAGTCTCGGGACAGGGGTACAGACCCAGTACTTC
TRBJ1-2 NA TRBV5-5 few CASSLQGRYGYTF TGTGCCAGCAGCTTACAGGGCAGGTATGGCTACACCTTC
TRBJ1-2 NA TRBV27 once CASSLKGSNYGYTF TGTGCCAGCAGTTTGAAGGGAAGCAACTATGGCTACACCTTC
TRBJ1-2 TRBD1 TRBV27 NA CASSLGTGVLSYGYTF TGTGCCAGCAGTTTGGGGACAGGTGTCCTATCCTATGGCTACACCTTC
TRBJ1-1 NA TRBV19 NA CASSIRQGTEAFF TGTGCCAGTAGTATTAGGCAGGGTACTGAAGCTTTCTTT
TRBJ2-7 NA TRBV7-2 NA CASSFGGTYEQYF TGTGCCAGCAGCTTCGGGGGCACGTACGAGCAGTACTTC
TRBJ1-3 TRBD1 TRBV7-9 NA CASSSTRDSSGNTIYF TGTGCCAGCAGCTCGACCCGGGACAGCTCTGGAAACACCATATATTTT
TRBJ1-3 NA TRBV2 few CASSDQGAGNTIYF TGTGCCAGCAGTGATCAGGGCGCAGGAAACACCATATATTTT
TRBJ2-7 NA TRBV4-1 NA CASSQDTPRDSYEQYF TGCGCCAGCAGCCAAGATACCCCAAGGGACTCCTACGAGCAGTACTTC
TRBJ1-5 NA TRBV29-1 NA CSVDSGQIPSNQPQHF TGCAGCGTTGATAGTGGGCAGATCCCCAGCAATCAGCCCCAGCATTTT
TRBJ1-1 NA TRBV28 once CASNGLNTEAFF TGTGCCAGCAACGGCTTGAACACTGAAGCTTTCTTT
TRBJ2-7 NA TRBV7-7 few CASSLSDPGLREQYF TGTGCTAGCAGCTTATCCGACCCGGGATTAAGAGAGCAGTACTTC
TRBJ2-1 TRBD2 TRBV29-1 NA CSVVTSGIYNEQFF TGCAGCGTTGTTACTAGCGGCATATACAATGAGCAGTTCTTC
TRBJ1-4 NA TRBV5-1 NA CASREGVSTTNEKLFF TGCGCCAGCAGGGAGGGTGTCAGTACAACTAATGAAAAACTGTTTTTT
TRBJ2-7 TRBD1 TRBV9 NA CASSSSGQSYEQYF TGTGCCAGCAGCTCTTCGGGACAGTCCTACGAGCAGTACTTC
TRBJ2-1 NA TRBV5-1 once CASSLEGGIGSYNEQFF TGCGCCAGCAGCTTGGAGGGCGGGATAGGATCCTACAATGAGCAGTTCTTC
TRBJ2-2 NA TRBV5-1 once CASSRRGTNTGELFF TGCGCCAGCAGTAGGAGGGGAACCAACACCGGGGAGCTGTTTTTT
TRBJ1-2 NA TRBV28 NA CASSLIGGGGYTF TGTGCCAGCAGTTTGATCGGGGGAGGTGGCTACACCTTC
TRBJ1-1 NA TRBV10-3 few CAIMREMNTEAFF TGTGCCATCATGCGGGAGATGAACACTGAAGCTTTCTTT
TRBJ2-5 TRBD2 TRBV10-3 NA CAISRLAGGQETQYF TGTGCCATCAGTCGACTAGCGGGAGGGCAAGAGACCCAGTACTTC
TRBJ2-2 NA TRBV7-2 NA CASNLGGINTGELFF TGTGCCAGCAACCTAGGGGGAATTAACACCGGGGAGCTGTTTTTT
TRBJ2-2 NA TRBV30 few CAWSVLRDITGELFF TGTGCCTGGAGTGTACTGCGAGACATAACCGGGGAGCTGTTTTTT
TRBJ2-1 NA TRBV6-5 few CASSLNGVGGEQFF TGTGCCAGCAGCCTCAACGGGGTAGGTGGTGAGCAGTTCTTC
TRBJ1-1 NA TRBV19 NA CASKTLSLNTEAFF TGTGCCAGTAAAACCCTATCCCTGAACACTGAAGCTTTCTTT
TRBJ2-3 NA TRBV28 few CASSSYRASTDTQYF TGTGCCAGCAGTTCATACAGGGCTTCCACAGATACGCAGTATTTT
TRBJ2-3 NA TRBV5-1 NA CASSFSGTDTQYF TGCGCCAGCAGCTTCTCGGGGACAGATACGCAGTATTTT
TRBJ1-2 NA TRBV7-2 NA CASSLATENYGYTF TGTGCCAGCAGCTTAGCCACAGAAAACTATGGCTACACCTTC
TRBJ2-1 TRBD2 TRBV5-6 NA CASSSPHSAGVSDNEQFF TGTGCCAGCAGTTCCCCCCATTCAGCGGGAGTATCGGACAATGAGCAGTTCTTC
TRBJ2-2 TRBD1 TRBV18 NA CASSPGDRVTGELFF TGTGCCAGCTCTCCGGGGGACAGGGTCACCGGGGAGCTGTTTTTT
TRBJ2-4 TRBD2 TRBV5-4 NA CASSFLAGYDKNIQYF TGTGCCAGCAGCTTTCTAGCGGGATATGACAAAAACATTCAGTACTTC
TRBJ2-3 NA TRBV19 NA CASSIFGIGTDTQYF TGTGCCAGTAGTATATTTGGGATTGGCACAGATACGCAGTATTTT
TRBJ2-7 TRBD1 TRBV13 NA CASSTLDRGAEQYF TGTGCCAGCAGCACCCTTGACAGGGGAGCCGAGCAGTACTTC
TRBJ2-1 TRBD2 TRBV9 NA CASSPRGGRPGESYNEQFF TGTGCCAGCAGCCCCCGTGGCGGGAGGCCCGGCGAGTCCTACAATGAGCAGTTCTTC
TRBJ2-7 TRBD2 TRBV7-2 NA CASSLASGAGYEQYF TGTGCCAGCAGCTTAGCTAGCGGGGCTGGTTACGAGCAGTACTTC